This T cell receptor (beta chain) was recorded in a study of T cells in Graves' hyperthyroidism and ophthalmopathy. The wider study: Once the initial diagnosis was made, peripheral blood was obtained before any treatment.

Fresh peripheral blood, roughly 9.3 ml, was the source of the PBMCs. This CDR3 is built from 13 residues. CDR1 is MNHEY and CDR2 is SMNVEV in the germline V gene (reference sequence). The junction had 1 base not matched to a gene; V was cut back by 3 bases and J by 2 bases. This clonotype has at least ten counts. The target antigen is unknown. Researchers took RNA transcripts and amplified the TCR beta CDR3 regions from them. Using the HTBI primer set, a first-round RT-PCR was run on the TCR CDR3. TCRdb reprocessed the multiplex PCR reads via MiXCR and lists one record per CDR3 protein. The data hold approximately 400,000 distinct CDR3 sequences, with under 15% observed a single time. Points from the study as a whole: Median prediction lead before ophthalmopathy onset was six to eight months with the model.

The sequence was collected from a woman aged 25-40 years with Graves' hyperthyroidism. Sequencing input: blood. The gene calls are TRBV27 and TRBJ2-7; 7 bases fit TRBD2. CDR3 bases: TGTGCCAGCAGTTTGGGGGGGACCTACGAGCAGTACTTC. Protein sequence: CASSLGGTYEQYF.